This TCR beta chain comes out of a study of Ad26.COV2.S vaccination and SARS-CoV-2 variants. Study summary: Each vaccinee took Ad26.COV2.S intramuscularly, once or twice 56 days apart.

Repertoires were generated with immunoSEQ multiplex PCR, while TCRdb's copy carries only in-frame clones and drops some. The data show 300,000 to 400,000 clones, just over 85% seen once. V was cut by 6 bases and J by 0 bases, with 18 bases left in between. In germline, CDR1 is LNHDA, CDR2 SQIVND (reference sequence). This CDR3 has 17 residues. Described treatment: about 20 received Ad26.COV2.S at low or high dose, single or two shots; 5 received placebo; per-sample allocation not given. The study sampled participants on day 63 after the first vaccine or placebo injection. The receptor was isolated from a person aged 18-60 years who received the Ad26.COV2.S COVID-19 vaccine or a placebo. This specimen consisted of peripheral blood, obtained in a trial of Ad26.COV2.S vaccine versus placebo. The genes are TRBV19 and TRBJ2-4; D is uncertain. The CDR3 spells CASSPGSFPLAKNIQYF. CDR3 sequence (DNA): TGTGCCAGTAGCCCGGGTTCTTTCCCCCTAGCCAAAAACATTCAGTACTTC.